The entry below gives a single T cell receptor beta chain sequence along with its context. The sequenced template was cDNA made from the entire isolated RNA. Sequenced by immunoSEQ multiplex PCR; TCRdb stores in-frame clones only, minus some. The top ten clones hold roughly 1.9% of a sample with roughly 140,000 clones, 11% of them seen once. This sample was taken from a study of beta chain features in type 1 diabetes. For the study at large: Across the samples, over 85 million sorted cells were examined in total.

Trimming shortened V by 5 bases and J by 4 bases, and 12 bases separated the two germline ends. Looked up from germline, CDR1 is LNHNV and CDR2 is YYDKDF (reference sequence). The CDR3 loop spans 14 amino acids. The sequencing sample was made of central memory CD4+ T cells from blood. The chain carries TRBV15 and TRBJ1-3; D is undetermined. This clonotype originated in a man younger than 35 in good health. The CDR3 DNA sequence: TGTGCCACCAGCCTCCCGATGGGAGGAAACACCATATATTTT. The encoded protein is CATSLPMGGNTIYF.